Below, one TCR beta chain is given with its context. These data come from a study of response to subunit inactivated influenza vaccine. Germline loops: CDR1 ENHRY, CDR2 SYGVKD. Germline trimming cut 7 bases from V and 6 bases from J; bases unmatched to any gene: 6. This CDR3 contains 13 residues. TCRdb passed the RT-PCR reads through MiXCR, listing each CDR3 protein once. The table lists roughly 620,000 distinct CDR3 sequences, around 11% of them singletons. The same data also contributed to another study, on T cells expressing NK-cell markers. From that paper: A 5'RACE template switching approach incorporating UMIs was used to make TCR beta cDNA.

The chain recombines TRBV10-3 with TRBJ2-3; TRBD2 matches 8 bases. The starting material was PBMCs from blood, obtained on the day of vaccination. The receptor comes from a man in his fifties or sixties who received an inactivated influenza vaccine. In nucleotides, the CDR3 is TGTGCCATCACCGGGAGGGATGGGGATACGCAGTATTTT. It yields the protein CAITGRDGDTQYF.